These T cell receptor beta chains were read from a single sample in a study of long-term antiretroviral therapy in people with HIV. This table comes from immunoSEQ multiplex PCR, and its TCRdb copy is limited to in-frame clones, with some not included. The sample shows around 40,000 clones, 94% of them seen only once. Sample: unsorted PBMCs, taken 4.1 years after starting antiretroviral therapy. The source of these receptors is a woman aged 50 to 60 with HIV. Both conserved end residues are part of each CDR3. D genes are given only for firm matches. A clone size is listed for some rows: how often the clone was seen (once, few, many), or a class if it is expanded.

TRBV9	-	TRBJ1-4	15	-	TGTGCCAGCAGCCCATACCGGGGTGGTAATGAAAAACTGTTTTTT	CASSPYRGGNEKLFF
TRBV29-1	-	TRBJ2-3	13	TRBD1	TGCAGCGTGGAAGGGGGCTACGCAGATACGCAGTATTTT	CSVEGGYADTQYF
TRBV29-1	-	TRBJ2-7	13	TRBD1	TGCAGCGCTGGACAGGGTGTCTCCTACGAGCAGTACTTC	CSAGQGVSYEQYF
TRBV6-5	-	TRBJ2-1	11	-	TGTGCCAGCAGTTATTCGGGAAGAATGTTCTTC	CASSYSGRMFF
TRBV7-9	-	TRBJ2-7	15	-	TGTGCCAGCAGCTCCCGCGACGGCGGAGCCTACGAGCAGTACTTC	CASSSRDGGAYEQYF
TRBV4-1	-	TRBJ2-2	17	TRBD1	TGCGCCAGCAGCCAAGGGGTTGGGACAGGGGTAACCGGGGAGCTGTTTTTT	CASSQGVGTGVTGELFF
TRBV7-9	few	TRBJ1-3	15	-	TGTGCCAGCAGCCCCATGAGGGTCTCTGGAAACACCATATATTTT	CASSPMRVSGNTIYF
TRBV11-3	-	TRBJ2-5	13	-	TGTGCCAGCAGCCGCCAGGTCTCGGAGACCCAGTACTTC	CASSRQVSETQYF
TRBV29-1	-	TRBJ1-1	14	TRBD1	TGCAGCGCCCCCAGGACAGGGGGGGACACTGAAGCTTTCTTT	CSAPRTGGDTEAFF
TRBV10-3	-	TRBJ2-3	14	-	TGTGCCATCAGGGTGAGGGGATTCACAGATACGCAGTATTTT	CAIRVRGFTDTQYF
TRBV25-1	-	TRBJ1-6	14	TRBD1	TGTGCCAGCAGTTGGGACAGGGATAACTCACCCCTCCACTTT	CASSWDRDNSPLHF
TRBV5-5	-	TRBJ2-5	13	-	TGTGCCAGCAGCCCTCAGGGGTGGGAGACCCAGTACTTC	CASSPQGWETQYF
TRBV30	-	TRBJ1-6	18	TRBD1	TGTGCCTGGAGCGGCGGGGACAGGGGTCCGAGCGTGGATTCACCCCTCCACTTT	CAWSGGDRGPSVDSPLHF
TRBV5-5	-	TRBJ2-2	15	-	TGTGCCAGCAGCTCGCTGGGGACTTTCACCGGGGAGCTGTTTTTT	CASSSLGTFTGELFF
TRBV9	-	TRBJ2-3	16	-	TGTGCCAGCAGCGTAGGGCAGACGAAAAACACAGATACGCAGTATTTT	CASSVGQTKNTDTQYF
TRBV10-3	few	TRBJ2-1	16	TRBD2	TGTGCCATCAGTGCCGTTCTAGCGGGGGGGGCAGATGAGCAGTTCTTC	CAISAVLAGGADEQFF
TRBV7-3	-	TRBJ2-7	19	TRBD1	TGTGCCAGCAGCTCGCTAGCCCGGACAGGGCGCGTCCTTCACTACGAGCAGTACTTC	CASSSLARTGRVLHYEQYF
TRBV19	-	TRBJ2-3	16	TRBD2	TGTGCCAGTAGTATTGGGCGGGGGGCAAGCACAGATACGCAGTATTTT	CASSIGRGASTDTQYF
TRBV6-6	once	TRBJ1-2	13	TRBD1	TGTGCCAGCAGTCTCGGGACAGTCTATGGCTACACCTTC	CASSLGTVYGYTF
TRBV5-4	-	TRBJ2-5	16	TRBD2	TGTGCCAGCAGCTTGTCCTCGGGAGGGGGTTTGGAGACCCAGTACTTC	CASSLSSGGGLETQYF
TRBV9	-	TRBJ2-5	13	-	TGTGCCAGCAGCGTAGGTCCGGAGGAGACCCAGTACTTC	CASSVGPEETQYF
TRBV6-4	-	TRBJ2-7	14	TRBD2	TGTGCCAGCCCATATAGCGGGGGACCCTACGAGCAGTACTTC	CASPYSGGPYEQYF
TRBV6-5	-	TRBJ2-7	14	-	TGTGCCAGCAGGACGTTCGAGGGAAGGGGCGAGCAGTACTTC	CASRTFEGRGEQYF
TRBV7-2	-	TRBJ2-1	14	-	TGTGCCAGCAGCCCCTTATACCCCGGCAATGAGCAGTTCTTC	CASSPLYPGNEQFF
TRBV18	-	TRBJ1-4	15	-	TGTGCCAGCTCTCCAGGGAGGACACCTAATGAAAAACTGTTTTTT	CASSPGRTPNEKLFF
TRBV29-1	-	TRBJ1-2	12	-	TGCAGCGTAAAGACAGCTAACTATGGCTACACCTTC	CSVKTANYGYTF
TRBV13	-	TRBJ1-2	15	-	TGTGCCAGCAGCTTAGGGGGGGCGACTAACTATGGCTACACCTTC	CASSLGGATNYGYTF
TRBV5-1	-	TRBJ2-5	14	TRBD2	TGCGCCAGCAGCTTCGTCGCTAGCGGAGAGACCCAGTACTTC	CASSFVASGETQYF
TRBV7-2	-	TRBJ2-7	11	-	TGTGCCAGCAGCAATACAGTGAAGCAGTACTTC	CASSNTVKQYF
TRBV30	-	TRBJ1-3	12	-	TGTGCCCGGGGAATCTCTGGAAACACCATATATTTT	CARGISGNTIYF
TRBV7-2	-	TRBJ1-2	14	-	TGTGCCAGCAGCTTAGCGGGGGTGGGCTATGGCTACACCTTC	CASSLAGVGYGYTF
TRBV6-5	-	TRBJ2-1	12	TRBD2	TGTGCCAGCAGTTACGCGGGAGGGGAGCAGTTCTTC	CASSYAGGEQFF
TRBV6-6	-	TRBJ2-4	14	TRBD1	TGTGCCAGCAGACCCGGGACAGGGCAAAACATTCAGTACTTC	CASRPGTGQNIQYF
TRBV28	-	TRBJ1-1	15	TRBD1	TGTGCCAGCAGTCCAGTCAGGGGGCCCAACACTGAAGCTTTCTTT	CASSPVRGPNTEAFF
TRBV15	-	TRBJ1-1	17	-	TGTGCCACCAGCAGAGGGGAGGGGCTACTGCTTTCCACTGAAGCTTTCTTT	CATSRGEGLLLSTEAFF
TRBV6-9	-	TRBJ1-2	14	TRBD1	TGTGCCAGCAGTTTGACGGACAGGGGCTATGGCTACACCTTC	CASSLTDRGYGYTF
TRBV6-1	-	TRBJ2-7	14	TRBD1	TGTGCCAGCAACCGAGGACAGGGGGTCCACGAGCAGTACTTC	CASNRGQGVHEQYF
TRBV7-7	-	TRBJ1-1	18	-	TGTGCTAGCAGCTTCGGGGGGCGAAGCGGGGGACAGAACACTGAAGCTTTCTTT	CASSFGGRSGGQNTEAFF
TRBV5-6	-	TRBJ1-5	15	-	TGTGCCAGCAGCTTTGGGCAGGGTCGTAATCAGCCCCAGCATTTT	CASSFGQGRNQPQHF
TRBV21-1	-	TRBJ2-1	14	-	TGTGCCAGCACCCTAATCGGGACTAACAATGAGCAGTTCTTC	CASTLIGTNNEQFF
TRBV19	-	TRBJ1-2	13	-	TGTGCCAGTAGTATCACGCAGGGTTCTGGCTACACCTTC	CASSITQGSGYTF
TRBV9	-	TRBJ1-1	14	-	TGTGCCAGCAGCGTAGTGTCAGATAACACTGAAGCTTTCTTT	CASSVVSDNTEAFF
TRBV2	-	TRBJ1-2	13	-	TGTGCCAGCAGTGTAGGACGGAACTATGGCTACACCTTC	CASSVGRNYGYTF
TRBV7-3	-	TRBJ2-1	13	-	TGTGCCAGCAGCTACTCCCCCTACAATGAGCAGTTCTTC	CASSYSPYNEQFF
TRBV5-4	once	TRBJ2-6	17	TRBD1	TGTGCCAGCAGCTGGGACAGGGGGGCGAGTGGGGCCAACGTCCTGACTTTC	CASSWDRGASGANVLTF
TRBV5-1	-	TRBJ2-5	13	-	TGCGCCAGCACCACGGACGGGCAAGAGACCCAGTACTTC	CASTTDGQETQYF
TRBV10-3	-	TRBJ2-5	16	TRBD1	TGTGCCATCAGTGATGGTCGGGGACAGGGCAGAGAGACCCAGTACTTC	CAISDGRGQGRETQYF
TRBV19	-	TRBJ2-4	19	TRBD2	TGTGCCAGTAGTATATGGGATACGGCTAGCGGGTCGGCCAAAAACATTCAGTACTTC	CASSIWDTASGSAKNIQYF
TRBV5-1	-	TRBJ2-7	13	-	TGCGCCAGCAGCAACATCAGGGACGGCGAGCAGTACTTC	CASSNIRDGEQYF